This T cell receptor beta chain is from a study of OX40 agonist ivuxolimab in advanced cancers. Study outcomes and limitations: Clonal expansion from baseline to week 6 occurred in both CD4+ and CD8+ T cells. Fewer expanded clones were found on average in CD4+ than in CD8+ T cells.

This clone appeared once. Its antigen is not known. Anyone with autoimmune disease history or systemic immunosuppression was excluded. Trimming stripped 2 bases from V and 7 bases from J, with 14 bases between. The V gene's germline CDR1 is MNHEY and CDR2 SVGAGI. CDR3 length: 14 amino acids. Repertoires were generated with immunoSEQ multiplex PCR, while TCRdb's copy carries only in-frame clones and drops some. This sample carries tens of thousands of clones, roughly 77% of them seen once, and the ten largest clones take roughly 4.7%. This receptor was obtained from an adult with an advanced solid tumor such as melanoma, head and neck, liver or kidney cancer. The material sequenced was CD4+ or CD8+ T cells sorted from blood, taken in a trial of the OX40 agonist ivuxolimab. This chain connects TRBV6-5 to TRBJ1-1; no clear D gene. CDR3 nucleotides: TGTGCCAGCAGTTACCGGGATGGCCGACATGAAGCTTTCTTT. Residues: CASSYRDGRHEAFF.